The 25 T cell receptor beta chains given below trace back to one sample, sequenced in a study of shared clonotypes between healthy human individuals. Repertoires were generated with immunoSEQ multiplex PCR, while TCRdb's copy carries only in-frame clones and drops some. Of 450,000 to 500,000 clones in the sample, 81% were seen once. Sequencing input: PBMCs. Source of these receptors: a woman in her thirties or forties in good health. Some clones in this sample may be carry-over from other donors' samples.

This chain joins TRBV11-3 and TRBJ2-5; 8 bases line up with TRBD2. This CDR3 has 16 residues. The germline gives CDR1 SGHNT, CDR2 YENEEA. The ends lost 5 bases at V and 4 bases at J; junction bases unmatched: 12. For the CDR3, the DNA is TGTGCCAGCAGCGTGGGACTAGGGCGTTCGGGAGAGACCCAGTACTTC. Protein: CASSVGLGRSGETQYF.

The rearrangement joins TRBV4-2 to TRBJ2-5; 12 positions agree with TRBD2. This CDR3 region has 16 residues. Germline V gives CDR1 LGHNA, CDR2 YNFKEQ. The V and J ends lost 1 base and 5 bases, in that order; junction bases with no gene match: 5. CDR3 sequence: CASSQALAGGSETQYF. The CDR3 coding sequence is TGTGCCAGCAGCCAAGCCCTAGCGGGAGGGTCGGAGACCCAGTACTTC.

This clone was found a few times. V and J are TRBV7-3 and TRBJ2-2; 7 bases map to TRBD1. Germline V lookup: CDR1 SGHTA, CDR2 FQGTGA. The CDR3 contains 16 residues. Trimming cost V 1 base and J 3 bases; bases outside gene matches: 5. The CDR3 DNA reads TGTGCCAGCAGCTTAAACACAGGGGTTGACACCGGGGAGCTGTTTTTT. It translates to CASSLNTGVDTGELFF. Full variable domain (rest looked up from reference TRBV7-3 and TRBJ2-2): GAGVSQTPSNKVTEKGKYVELRCDPISGHTALYWYRQSLGQGPEFLIYFQGTGAADDSGLPNDRFFAVRPEGSVSTLKIQRTERGDSAVYLCASSLNTGVDTGELFFGEGSRLTVL.

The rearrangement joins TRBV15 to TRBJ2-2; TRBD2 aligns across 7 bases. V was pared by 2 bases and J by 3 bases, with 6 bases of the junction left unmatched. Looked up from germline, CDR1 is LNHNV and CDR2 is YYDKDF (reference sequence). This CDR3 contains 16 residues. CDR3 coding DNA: TGTGCCACCAGCAGATCGCTGCGGGGGTACACCGGGGAGCTGTTTTTT. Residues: CATSRSLRGYTGELFF. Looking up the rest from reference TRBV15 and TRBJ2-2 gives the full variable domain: DAMVIQNPRYQVTQFGKPVTLSCSQTLNHNVMYWYQQKSSQAPKLLFHYYDKDFNNEADTPDNFQSRRPNTSFCFLDIRSPGLGDTAMYLCATSRSLRGYTGELFFGEGSRLTVL.

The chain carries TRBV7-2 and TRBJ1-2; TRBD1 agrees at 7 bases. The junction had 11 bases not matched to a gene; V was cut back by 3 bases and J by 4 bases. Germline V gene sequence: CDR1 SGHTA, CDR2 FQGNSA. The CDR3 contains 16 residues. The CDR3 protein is CASSFGVTTGLYGYTF. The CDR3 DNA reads TGTGCCAGCAGCTTTGGGGTCACGACAGGGCTCTATGGCTACACCTTC.

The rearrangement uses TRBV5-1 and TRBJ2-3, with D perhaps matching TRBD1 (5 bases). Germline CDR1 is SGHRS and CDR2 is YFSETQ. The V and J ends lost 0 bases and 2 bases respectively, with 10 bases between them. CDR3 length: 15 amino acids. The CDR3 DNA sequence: TGCGCCAGCAGCTTGGACCCAGGGTCCACAGATACGCAGTATTTT. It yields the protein CASSLDPGSTDTQYF.

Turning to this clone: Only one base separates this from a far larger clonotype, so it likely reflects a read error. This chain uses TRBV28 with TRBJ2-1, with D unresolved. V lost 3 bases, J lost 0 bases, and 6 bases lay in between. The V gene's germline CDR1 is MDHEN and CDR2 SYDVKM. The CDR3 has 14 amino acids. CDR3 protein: CASSFQSSYNEQFF. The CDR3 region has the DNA TGTGCCAGCAGTTTTCAGAGCTCCTACAATGAGCAGTTCTTC.

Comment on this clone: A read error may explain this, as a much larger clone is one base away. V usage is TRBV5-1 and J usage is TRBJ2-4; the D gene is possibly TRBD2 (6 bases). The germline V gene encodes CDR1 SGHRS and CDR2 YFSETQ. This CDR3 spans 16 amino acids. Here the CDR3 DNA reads TGCGCCAGCATCTTGTCGGGGACTGGGGCCAAAAACATTCAGTACTTC. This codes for CASILSGTGAKNIQYF.

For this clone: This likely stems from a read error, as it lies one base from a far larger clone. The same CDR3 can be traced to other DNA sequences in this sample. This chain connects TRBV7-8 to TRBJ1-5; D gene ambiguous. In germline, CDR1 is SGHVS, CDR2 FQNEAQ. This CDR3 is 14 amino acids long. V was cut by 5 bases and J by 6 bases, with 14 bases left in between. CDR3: CASSGRGVRQPQHF. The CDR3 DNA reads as TGTGCCAGCAGCGGGAGAGGTGTTCGTCAGCCCCAGCATTTT.

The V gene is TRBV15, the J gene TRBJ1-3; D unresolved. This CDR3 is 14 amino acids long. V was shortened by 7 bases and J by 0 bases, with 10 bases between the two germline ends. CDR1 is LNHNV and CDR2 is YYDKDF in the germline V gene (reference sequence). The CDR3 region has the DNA TGTGCCACCAAGCGGACCGCCTCTGGAAACACCATATATTTT. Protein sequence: CATKRTASGNTIYF.

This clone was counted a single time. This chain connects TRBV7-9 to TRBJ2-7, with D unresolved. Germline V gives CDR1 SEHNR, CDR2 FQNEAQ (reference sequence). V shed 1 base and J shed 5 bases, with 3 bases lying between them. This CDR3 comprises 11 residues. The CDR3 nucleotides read TGTGCCAGCAGCTTAGTGAACGAGCAGTACTTC. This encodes CASSLVNEQYF.

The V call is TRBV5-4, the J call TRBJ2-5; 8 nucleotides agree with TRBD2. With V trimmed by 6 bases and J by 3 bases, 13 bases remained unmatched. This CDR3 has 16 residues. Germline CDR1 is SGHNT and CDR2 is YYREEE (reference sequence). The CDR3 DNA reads TGTGCCAGCACCCGAAGTCGGTTCGGGAGGGAAGAGACCCAGTACTTC. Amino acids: CASTRSRFGREETQYF. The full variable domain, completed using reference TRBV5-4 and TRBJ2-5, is ETGVTQSPTHLIKTRGQQVTLRCSSQSGHNTVSWYQQALGQGPQFIFQYYREEENGRGNFPPRFSGLQFPNYSSELNVNALELDDSALYLCASTRSRFGREETQYFGPGTRLLVL.

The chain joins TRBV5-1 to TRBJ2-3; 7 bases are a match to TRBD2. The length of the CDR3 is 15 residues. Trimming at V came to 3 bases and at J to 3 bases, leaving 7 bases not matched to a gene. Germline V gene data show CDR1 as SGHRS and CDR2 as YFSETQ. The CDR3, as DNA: TGCGCCAGCAGCTGGGCGGGAGTGGGGACAGATACGCAGTATTTT. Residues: CASSWAGVGTDTQYF. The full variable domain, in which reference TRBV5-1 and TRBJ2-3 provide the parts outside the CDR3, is KAGVTQTPRYLIKTRGQQVTLSCSPISGHRSVSWYQQTPGQGLQFLFEYFSETQRNKGNFPGRFSGRQFSNSRSEMNVSTLELGDSALYLCASSWAGVGTDTQYFGPGTRLTVL.

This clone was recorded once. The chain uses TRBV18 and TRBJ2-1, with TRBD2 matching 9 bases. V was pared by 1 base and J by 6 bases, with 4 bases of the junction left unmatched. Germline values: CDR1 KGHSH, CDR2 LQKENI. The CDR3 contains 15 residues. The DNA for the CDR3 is TGTGCCAGCTCACCACTAGCGGGAGACGGCAATGAGCAGTTCTTC. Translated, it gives CASSPLAGDGNEQFF.

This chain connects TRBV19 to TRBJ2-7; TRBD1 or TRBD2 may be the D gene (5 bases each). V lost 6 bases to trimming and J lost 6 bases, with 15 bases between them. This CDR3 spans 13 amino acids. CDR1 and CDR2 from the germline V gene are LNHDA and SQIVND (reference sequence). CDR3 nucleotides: TGTGCCAGTAGCAGACCGGGACCAGGCGAGCAGTACTTC. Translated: CASSRPGPGEQYF.

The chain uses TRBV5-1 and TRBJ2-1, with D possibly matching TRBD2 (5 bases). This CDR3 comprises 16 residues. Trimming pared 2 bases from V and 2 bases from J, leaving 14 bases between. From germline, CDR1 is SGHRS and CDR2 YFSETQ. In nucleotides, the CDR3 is TGCGCCAGCAGCTTCAACCTAGGACTCGCCTACAATGAGCAGTTCTTC. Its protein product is CASSFNLGLAYNEQFF.

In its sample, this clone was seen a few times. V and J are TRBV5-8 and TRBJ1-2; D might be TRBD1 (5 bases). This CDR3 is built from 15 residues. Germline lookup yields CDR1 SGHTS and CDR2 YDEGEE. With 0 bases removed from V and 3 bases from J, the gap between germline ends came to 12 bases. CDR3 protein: CASSLESGLDYGYTF. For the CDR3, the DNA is TGTGCCAGCAGCTTGGAATCAGGGCTGGACTATGGCTACACCTTC.

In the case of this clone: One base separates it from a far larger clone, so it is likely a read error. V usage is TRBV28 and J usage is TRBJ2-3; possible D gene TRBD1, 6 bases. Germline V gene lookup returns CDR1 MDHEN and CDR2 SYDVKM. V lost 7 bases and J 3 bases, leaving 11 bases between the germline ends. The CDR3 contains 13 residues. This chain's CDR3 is CASIQTGTDTQYF. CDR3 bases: TGTGCCAGCATACAAACAGGGACAGATACGCAGTATTTT. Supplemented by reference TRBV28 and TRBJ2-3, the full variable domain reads DVKVTQSSRYLVKRTGEKVFLECVQDMDHENMFWYRQDPGLGLRLIYFSYDVKMKEKGDIPEGYSVSREKKERFSLILESASTNQTSMYLCASIQTGTDTQYFGPGTRLTVL.

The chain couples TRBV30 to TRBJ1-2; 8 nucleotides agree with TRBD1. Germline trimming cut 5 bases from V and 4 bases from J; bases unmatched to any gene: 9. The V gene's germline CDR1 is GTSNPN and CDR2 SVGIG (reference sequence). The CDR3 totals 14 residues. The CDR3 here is CAWETGQGVYGYTF. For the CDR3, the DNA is TGTGCCTGGGAGACCGGACAGGGCGTCTATGGCTACACCTTC.

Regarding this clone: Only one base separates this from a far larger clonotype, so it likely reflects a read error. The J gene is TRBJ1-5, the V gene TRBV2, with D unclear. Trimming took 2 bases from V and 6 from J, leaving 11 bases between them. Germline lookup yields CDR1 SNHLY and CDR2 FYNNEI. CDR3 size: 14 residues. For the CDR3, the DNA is TGTGCCAGCAGTGAATCTTGGTTGGCTCAGCCCCAGCATTTT. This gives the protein CASSESWLAQPQHF.

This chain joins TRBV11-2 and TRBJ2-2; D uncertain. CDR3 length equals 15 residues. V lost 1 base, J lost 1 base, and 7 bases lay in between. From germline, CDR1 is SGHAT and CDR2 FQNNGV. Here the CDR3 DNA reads TGTGCCAGCAGCTTAGCCCAGCGGAACACCGGGGAGCTGTTTTTT. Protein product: CASSLAQRNTGELFF. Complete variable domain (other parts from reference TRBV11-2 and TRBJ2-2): EAGVAQSPRYKIIEKRQSVAFWCNPISGHATLYWYQQILGQGPKLLIQFQNNGVVDDSQLPKDRFSAERLKGVDSTLKIQPAKLEDSAVYLCASSLAQRNTGELFFGEGSRLTVL.

This chain's CDR3 is CASSQDLAYTQYF. CDR3 nucleotides: TGCGCCAGCAGCCAAGATCTAGCCTATACGCAGTATTTT. V usage is TRBV4-1 and J usage is TRBJ2-3; the D gene is possibly TRBD2 (5 bases). The V end was cut by 0 bases, the J end by 7 bases, with 8 bases between. Looked up from germline, CDR1 is MGHRA and CDR2 is YSYEKL. The CDR3 consists of 13 residues.

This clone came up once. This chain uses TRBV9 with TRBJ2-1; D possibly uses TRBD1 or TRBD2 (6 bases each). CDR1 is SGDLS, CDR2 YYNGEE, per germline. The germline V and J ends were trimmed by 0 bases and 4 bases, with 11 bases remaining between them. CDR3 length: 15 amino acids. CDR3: CASSVAEGTYNEQFF. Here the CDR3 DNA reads TGTGCCAGCAGCGTAGCGGAGGGGACATACAATGAGCAGTTCTTC.

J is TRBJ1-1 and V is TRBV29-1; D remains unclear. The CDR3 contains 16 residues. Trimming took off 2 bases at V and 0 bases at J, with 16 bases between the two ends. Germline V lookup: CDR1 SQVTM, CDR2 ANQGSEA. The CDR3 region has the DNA TGCAGCGTTGAAAGCTCAGCCTCATTTTTGAACACTGAAGCTTTCTTT. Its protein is CSVESSASFLNTEAFF.

The CDR3 DNA follows: TGTGCCAGCAGCTTCGCACCAGACAGGGACTATGGCTACACCTTC. Its translation: CASSFAPDRDYGYTF. The chain combines TRBV5-5 with TRBJ1-2; 7 bases match TRBD1. The CDR3 covers 15 residues. J gave up 3 bases and V 2 bases, and 7 bases lay outside the gene matches. Germline values: CDR1 SGHKS, CDR2 YYEKEE (reference sequence).